A single sample is the source of the 5 T cell receptor beta chains below, sequenced in a study of human T cells and chemical hapten exposure. TCRdb used MiXCR to reprocess the RACE reads, holding one entry per CDR3 protein. The table records around 120,000 distinct CDR3 sequences, roughly 14% of them present only once. Time point meaning: pre-sensitization, week 0. The treatment denotes: therapeutic diphenylcyclopropenone sensitization with weekly scalp DPC. The material sequenced was whole blood, taken in connection with sensitization to the hapten diphenylcyclopropenone (DPC). These receptors came from a woman aged 18-29 years with alopecia areata. Some clones in this sample may be carry-over from other donors' samples.

There are a few counts of this clonotype. The J gene is TRBJ1-2, the V gene TRBV18, with 9 bases matching TRBD1. The CDR3 is 18 residues long. Trimming cost V 1 base and J 3 bases; bases outside gene matches: 12. From germline, CDR1 is KGHSH and CDR2 LQKENI. The CDR3 region has the DNA TGTGCCAGCTCACCACAGGGACAGGGAAATCAACGTTACTATGGCTACACCTTC. Protein product: CASSPQGQGNQRYYGYTF. Variable domain in full (rest from reference TRBV18 and TRBJ1-2): NAGVMQNPRHLVRRRGQEARLRCSPMKGHSHVYWYRQLPEEGLKFMVYLQKENIIDESGMPKERFSAEFPKEGPSILRIQQVVRGDSAAYFCASSPQGQGNQRYYGYTFGSGTRLTVV.

This chain joins TRBV27 and TRBJ1-4; D is uncertain. V lost 4 bases and J 0 bases, leaving 9 bases between the germline ends. The germline CDR1 and CDR2 sequences are MNHEY and SMNVEV (reference sequence). The CDR3 is 15 residues long. The CDR3 DNA is TGTGCCAGCAGTTCAGTCGGGGCAACTAATGAAAAACTGTTTTTT. Amino acid sequence: CASSSVGATNEKLFF. Using reference TRBV27 and TRBJ1-4 for the parts outside the CDR3, the full variable domain is EAQVTQNPRYLITVTGKKLTVTCSQNMNHEYMSWYRQDPGLGLRQIYYSMNVEVTDKGDVPEGYKVSRKEKRNFPLILESPSPNQTSLYFCASSSVGATNEKLFFGSGTQLSVL.

This clonotype showed up many times. This chain uses TRBV6-2 or TRBV6-3 with TRBJ2-7; D remains ambiguous. The CDR3 loop spans 12 amino acids. CDR1 and CDR2 from the germline V gene are MNHEY and SVGEGT. V lost 2 bases to trimming and J lost 6 bases, with 8 bases between them. CDR3 nucleotide sequence: TGTGCCAGCAGTTACATGGGCGGCGAGCAGTACTTC. Translation gives CASSYMGGEQYF.

The chain recombines TRBV6-5 with TRBJ2-3, with 10 bases aligning to TRBD2. This CDR3 has 17 amino acids. The germline V gene encodes CDR1 MNHEY and CDR2 SVGAGI. V was pared by 2 bases and J by 8 bases, with 13 bases of the junction left unmatched. CDR3 loop: CASSYARVSGGAATQYF. The CDR3 DNA is TGTGCCAGCAGTTACGCACGAGTGAGCGGGGGGGCGGCTACGCAGTATTTT.

V gene TRBV7-6 combines with J gene TRBJ2-1; 7 positions agree with TRBD1. Trimming cost V 5 bases and J 0 bases; bases outside gene matches: 7. This CDR3 has 16 amino acids. CDR1 and CDR2 (germline): SGHVS, FNYEAQ. CDR3 sequence reads: CASSQGGQLSYNEQFF. DNA for the CDR3: TGTGCCAGCAGCCAAGGGGGACAGCTCTCCTACAATGAGCAGTTCTTC.